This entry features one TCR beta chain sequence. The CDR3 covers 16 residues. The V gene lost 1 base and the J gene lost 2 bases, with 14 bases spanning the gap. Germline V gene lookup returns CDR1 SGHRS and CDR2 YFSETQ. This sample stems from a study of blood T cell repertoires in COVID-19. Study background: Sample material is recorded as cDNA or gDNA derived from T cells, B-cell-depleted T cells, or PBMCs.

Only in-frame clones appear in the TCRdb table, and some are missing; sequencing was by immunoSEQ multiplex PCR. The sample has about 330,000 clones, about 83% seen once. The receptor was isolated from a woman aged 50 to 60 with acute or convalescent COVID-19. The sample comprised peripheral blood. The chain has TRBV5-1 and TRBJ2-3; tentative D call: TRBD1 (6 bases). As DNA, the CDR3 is TGCGCCAGCAGCTTGATGGGACATATTTCCACAGATACGCAGTATTTT. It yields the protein CASSLMGHISTDTQYF.